The T cell receptor beta chain described here comes from a study of T cell responses to AZD1222 COVID-19 vaccine. Study-level findings and limits: Reports indicate that nearly half of spike-specific TCRs are directed at unmutated variant regions.

As for this clone: Its specificity is not known.

The CDR3 loop spans 17 amino acids. V was cut by 4 bases and J by 8 bases, with 26 bases left in between. The germline V gene encodes CDR1 LNHDA and CDR2 SQIVND (reference sequence). Repertoires were generated with immunoSEQ multiplex PCR, while TCRdb's copy carries only in-frame clones and drops some. The sample lists 40,000 to 60,000 clones, approximately 86% occurring once. V and J are TRBV19 and TRBJ1-2, with a tentative D call TRBD1 (6 bases). The source is an adult who received the AZD1222 COVID-19 vaccine. Sample: peripheral blood, taken 28 days after the second AZD1222 dose. CDR3 DNA: TGTGCCAGTAGTAGTTCGGGGGGGCCCTCCTTTTTTCGGGGCTACACCTTC. Translation: CASSSSGGPSFFRGYTF. Combining the CDR3 with reference TRBV19 and TRBJ1-2 gives the whole variable domain DGGITQSPKYLFRKEGQNVTLSCEQNLNHDAMYWYRQDPGQGLRLIYYSQIVNDFQKGDIAEGYSVSREKKESFPLTVTSAQKNPTAFYLCASSSSGGPSFFRGYTFGSGTRLTVV.